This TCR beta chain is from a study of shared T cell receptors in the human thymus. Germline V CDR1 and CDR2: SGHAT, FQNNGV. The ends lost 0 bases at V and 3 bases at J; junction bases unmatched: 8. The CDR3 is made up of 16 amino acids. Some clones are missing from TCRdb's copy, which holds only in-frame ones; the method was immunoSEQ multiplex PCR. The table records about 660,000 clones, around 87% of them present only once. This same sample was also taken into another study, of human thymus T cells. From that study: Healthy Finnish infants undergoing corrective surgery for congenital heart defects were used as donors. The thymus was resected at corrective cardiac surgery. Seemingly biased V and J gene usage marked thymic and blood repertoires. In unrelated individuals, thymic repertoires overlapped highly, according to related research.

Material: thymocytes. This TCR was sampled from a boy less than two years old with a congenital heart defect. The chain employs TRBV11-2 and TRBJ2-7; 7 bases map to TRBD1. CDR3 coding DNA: TGTGCCAGCAGCTTAGAAGACGACAGGGTGGGCTACGAGCAGTACTTC. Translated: CASSLEDDRVGYEQYF.